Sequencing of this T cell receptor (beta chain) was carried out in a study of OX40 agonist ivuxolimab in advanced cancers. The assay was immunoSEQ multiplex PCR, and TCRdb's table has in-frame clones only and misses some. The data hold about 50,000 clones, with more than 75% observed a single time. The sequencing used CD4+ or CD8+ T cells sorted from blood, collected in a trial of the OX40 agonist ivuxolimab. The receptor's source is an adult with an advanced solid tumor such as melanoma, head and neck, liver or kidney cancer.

CDR3: CASSRGLAGVNTGELFF. CDR3 in DNA: TGTGCCAGTAGTAGGGGACTAGCGGGAGTAAACACCGGGGAGCTGTTTTTT. This rearrangement joins TRBV19 to TRBJ2-2; TRBD2 agrees at 14 bases. This CDR3 has 17 amino acids. V was clipped by 4 bases and J by 2 bases; unmatched bases: 3. Germline CDR1 reads LNHDA; CDR2 reads SQIVND (reference sequence). The variable domain in full, with the rest retrieved from reference TRBV19 and TRBJ2-2, is DGGITQSPKYLFRKEGQNVTLSCEQNLNHDAMYWYRQDPGQGLRLIYYSQIVNDFQKGDIAEGYSVSREKKESFPLTVTSAQKNPTAFYLCASSRGLAGVNTGELFFGEGSRLTVL.